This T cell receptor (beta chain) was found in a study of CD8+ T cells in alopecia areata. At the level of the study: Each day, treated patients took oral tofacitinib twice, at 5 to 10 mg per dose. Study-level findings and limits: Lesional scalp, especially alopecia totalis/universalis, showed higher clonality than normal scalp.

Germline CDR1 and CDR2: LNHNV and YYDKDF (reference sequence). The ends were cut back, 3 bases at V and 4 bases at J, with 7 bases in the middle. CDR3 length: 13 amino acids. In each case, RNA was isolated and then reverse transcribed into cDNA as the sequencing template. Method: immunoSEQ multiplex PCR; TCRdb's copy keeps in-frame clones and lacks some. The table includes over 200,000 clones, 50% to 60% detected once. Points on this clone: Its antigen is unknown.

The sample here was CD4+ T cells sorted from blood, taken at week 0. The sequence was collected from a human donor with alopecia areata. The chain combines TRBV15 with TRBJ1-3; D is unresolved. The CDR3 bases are TGTGCCACCAGCAGGGTCCCAGGAAACACCATATATTTT. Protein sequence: CATSRVPGNTIYF.